This T cell receptor (beta chain) was obtained from a study of blood T cell repertoires in COVID-19. The count of this clone is one. The CDR3 extends over 14 amino acids. From germline, CDR1 is MNHEY and CDR2 SMNVEV (reference sequence). Between the trimmed V and J ends, which lost 4 bases and 10 bases, there was a span of 16 bases. Original processing methods: Researchers report that nucleated cell counts were estimated from reference gene primer amplification. Produced via immunoSEQ multiplex PCR; TCRdb's table is partial and in-frame only. V and J calls and clone size come straight from that table; D and trimming were deduced from the DNA. Of about 70,000 clones listed, around 74% are singletons.

V is TRBV27 and J is TRBJ1-4, with no clear D. Sequencing was performed on peripheral blood. This receptor was obtained from a man between 65 and 80 years old with acute or convalescent COVID-19. The DNA for the CDR3 is TGTGCCAGCAGTTGGGAGGTCACAAAGGGAAAACTGTTTTTT. It yields the protein CASSWEVTKGKLFF.